The text below deals with one T cell receptor beta chain. What it recognizes is unknown. Deletions cut 6 bases from V and 1 base from J, with 12 bases between. From germline, CDR1 is SNHLY and CDR2 FYNNEI. The CDR3 has 14 residues. These data belong to a study of T cell responses to AZD1222 COVID-19 vaccine. Across the whole study: Second-dose intervals of approximately 4 or approximately 12 weeks were pooled.

Study findings and constraints: White British ancestry dominated among donors, who included more females, and clonal diversity was possibly underestimated. Baseline serostatus was positive in only a handful of AZD1222 recipients.

Clones were read by immunoSEQ multiplex PCR, and TCRdb kept only the in-frame ones, dropping some. The repertoire consists of under 150,000 clones, with less than 90% occurring once and the leading ten covering less than 30%. V and J are TRBV2 and TRBJ1-1; D perhaps matches TRBD1 (5 bases). The TCR comes from an adult in good health. The source material was peripheral blood, sampled on day 0 of AZD1222 vaccination. DNA for the CDR3: TGTGCCAGCAGAGTCGGGACGGCGAACACTGAAGCTTTCTTT. Translating it yields CASRVGTANTEAFF.